The rows below give T cell receptor beta chains drawn from one sample of a study of CD8+ T cells in alopecia areata. Sequencing was performed with immunoSEQ multiplex PCR; in TCRdb, only in-frame clones are kept and a portion is missing. The sample consists of 200,000 or so clones, about 62% of them appearing once. The sequences come from CD4+ T cells sorted from blood, collected at week 24, from a patient treated with tofacitinib. The receptors shown here come from a human donor with alopecia areata. Both conserved end residues are part of each CDR3. A D gene is named only where the DNA matches it firmly. Part of the rows lack a size; the others show once, few, many or a class for expanded clones.

14,TRBV30,NA,NA,TRBJ1-3,CAWRLQGGGNTIYF,TGTGCCTGGAGGCTACAGGGAGGTGGAAACACCATATATTTT
14,TRBV29-1,NA,NA,TRBJ2-1,CSVEGHSARDEQFF,TGCAGCGTGGAAGGTCATTCGGCCCGCGATGAGCAGTTCTTC
14,TRBV7-6,few,TRBD1,TRBJ1-1,CASSRGQQNTEAFF,TGTGCCAGCAGCCGGGGACAGCAGAACACTGAAGCTTTCTTT
15,TRBV28,NA,TRBD1,TRBJ2-7,CASIQSGTGGGEQYF,TGTGCCAGCATCCAGAGCGGGACAGGGGGCGGGGAGCAGTACTTC
12,TRBV6-5,NA,NA,TRBJ1-2,CASGQGGYGYTF,TGTGCCAGCGGCCAGGGCGGCTATGGCTACACCTTC
15,TRBV30,few,NA,TRBJ2-1,CAWSVATPTYNEQFF,TGTGCCTGGAGTGTAGCAACTCCTACCTACAATGAGCAGTTCTTC
15,TRBV5-6,NA,NA,TRBJ2-5,CASSLIPTYQETQYF,TGTGCCAGCAGCTTGATCCCCACATACCAAGAGACCCAGTACTTC
17,TRBV30,NA,TRBD2,TRBJ2-1,CAWSVGLAGLRYNEQFF,TGTGCCTGGAGTGTCGGCCTAGCGGGATTGAGGTACAATGAGCAGTTCTTC
14,TRBV6-5,NA,TRBD2,TRBJ2-5,CASTPGLARGSQYF,TGTGCCAGCACCCCGGGACTAGCGAGGGGGTCCCAGTACTTC
17,TRBV4-1,few,TRBD2,TRBJ2-2,CASSPGLAGATGGELFF,TGCGCCAGCAGCCCGGGACTAGCGGGAGCAACCGGAGGGGAGCTGTTTTTT
14,TRBV7-2,NA,TRBD1,TRBJ1-2,CASSKDRVYYGYTF,TGTGCCAGCAGCAAGGACAGGGTATATTATGGCTACACCTTC
15,TRBV5-1,NA,TRBD2,TRBJ2-3,CASSNSGGAMDTQYF,TGCGCCAGCAGCAATAGCGGGGGGGCCATGGATACGCAGTATTTT
11,TRBV30,NA,NA,TRBJ1-4,CAWSVQEKLFF,TGTGCCTGGAGTGTACAGGAAAAACTGTTTTTT